This T cell receptor beta chain was recorded in a study of T cells in Graves' hyperthyroidism and ophthalmopathy. Findings of the study overall: Also found in blood were most expanded thyroid clonotypes above 0.001. Ophthalmopathy was predicted by the model a median of approximately 6 months ahead of onset.

V was pared by 3 bases and J by 6 bases, with 15 bases between. The CDR3 has 13 amino acids. The germline gives CDR1 DFQATT, CDR2 SNEGSKA (reference sequence). The blood sample dates from first hyperthyroidism diagnosis, preceding any ophthalmopathy symptoms. Cells are PBMCs isolated from more than 8.5 ml of fresh blood. RNA transcripts yielded amplified TCR beta CDR3 regions. HTBI primers drove first-round RT-PCR of the TCR CDR3. TCRdb itself ran the multiplex PCR reads through MiXCR, one entry per CDR3 protein. The repertoire holds around 350,000 distinct CDR3 sequences, with around 16% as singletons. For this clonotype: Antigen specificity is unknown.

The TCR was taken from a woman younger than 30 with Graves' hyperthyroidism that later progressed to Graves' ophthalmopathy. The chain links TRBV20-1 to TRBJ2-7; D is unclear. The sample consisted of blood. The CDR3, as DNA: TGCAGTGCTAGCGTTCCATTCAGTGGCGAGCAGTACTTC. Protein product: CSASVPFSGEQYF.